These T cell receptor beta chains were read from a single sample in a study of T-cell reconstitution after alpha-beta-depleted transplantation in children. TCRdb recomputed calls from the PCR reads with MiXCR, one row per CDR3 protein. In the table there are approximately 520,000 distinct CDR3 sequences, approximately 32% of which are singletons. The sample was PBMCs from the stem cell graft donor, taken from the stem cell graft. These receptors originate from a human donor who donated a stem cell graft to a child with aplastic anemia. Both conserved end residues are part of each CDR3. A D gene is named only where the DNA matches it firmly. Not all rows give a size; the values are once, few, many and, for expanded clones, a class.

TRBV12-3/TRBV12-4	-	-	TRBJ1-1	CASSLQTATTEAFF	TGTGCCAGCAGTTTACAGACGGCAACTACTGAAGCTTTCTTT
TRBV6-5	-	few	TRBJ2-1	CASSYSSQGYYNEQFF	TGTGCCAGCAGTTACTCGTCGCAGGGCTACTACAATGAGCAGTTCTTC
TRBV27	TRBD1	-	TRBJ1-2	CASRSGAGGMYGYTF	TGTGCCAGCAGGAGTGGGGCAGGGGGAATGTATGGCTACACCTTC
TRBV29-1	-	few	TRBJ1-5	CSVGSERGDQPQHF	TGCAGCGTTGGCAGCGAGAGGGGGGATCAGCCCCAGCATTTT
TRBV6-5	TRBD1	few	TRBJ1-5	CASSPPGQGGNQPQHF	TGTGCCAGCAGTCCTCCGGGACAGGGGGGCAATCAGCCCCAGCATTTT
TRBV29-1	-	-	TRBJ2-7	CSVLSGDVYEQYF	TGCAGCGTTCTCTCGGGAGACGTATACGAGCAGTACTTC
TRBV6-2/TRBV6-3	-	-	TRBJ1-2	CASNQPGELRANYGYTF	TGTGCCAGCAACCAACCGGGAGAACTTCGGGCTAACTATGGCTACACCTTC
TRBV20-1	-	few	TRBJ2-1	CSVSWGNEQFF	TGCAGTGTTTCTTGGGGTAATGAGCAGTTCTTC
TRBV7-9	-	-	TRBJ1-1	CASSLSLRGETEAFF	TGTGCCAGCAGCTTAAGTCTACGGGGGGAAACTGAAGCTTTCTTT
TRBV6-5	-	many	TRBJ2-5	CASSLGHTEETQYF	TGTGCCAGCAGCCTGGGACACACCGAAGAGACCCAGTACTTC
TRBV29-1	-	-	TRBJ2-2	CSVELTAGQGRLFF	TGCAGCGTTGAACTCACGGCGGGGCAGGGTAGGCTGTTTTTT
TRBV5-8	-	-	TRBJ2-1	CASSLGSPISNNEQFF	TGTGCCAGCAGCTTGGGTTCTCCAATCTCCAACAATGAGCAGTTCTTC
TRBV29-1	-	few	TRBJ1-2	CSVVMEGGGIFGNNYGYTF	TGCAGCGTTGTTATGGAGGGTGGGGGCATTTTTGGGAATAACTATGGCTACACCTTC
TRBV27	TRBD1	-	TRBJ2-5	CASSSIGQVETQYF	TGTGCCAGCAGTTCTATAGGACAGGTGGAGACCCAGTACTTC
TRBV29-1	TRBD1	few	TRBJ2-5	CSVERTGRETQYF	TGCAGCGTTGAGCGGACAGGGCGGGAGACCCAGTACTTC
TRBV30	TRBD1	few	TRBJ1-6	CGTNRGTGSPLHF	TGTGGCACCAACAGGGGAACTGGATCACCCCTCCACTTT
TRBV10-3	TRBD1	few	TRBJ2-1	CASRDRLYNEQFF	TGTGCCTCCCGGGACAGGTTATACAATGAGCAGTTCTTC
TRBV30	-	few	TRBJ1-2	CAWSVSSRAYGYTF	TGTGCCTGGAGTGTCTCGTCGCGGGCGTATGGCTACACCTTC
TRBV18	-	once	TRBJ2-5	CASSPSRTGLETQYF	TGTGCCAGCTCACCTTCCCGGACCGGGTTGGAGACCCAGTACTTC
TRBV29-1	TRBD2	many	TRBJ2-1	CSVAAGLGSYNEQFF	TGCAGCGTTGCAGCGGGACTGGGCTCCTACAATGAGCAGTTCTTC
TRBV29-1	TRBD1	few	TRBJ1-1	CSVKGGSPLGLPFF	TGCAGCGTTAAAGGGGGCTCGCCTCTTGGTCTTCCTTTCTTT
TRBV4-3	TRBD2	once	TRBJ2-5	CASSHGGLAGGGGETQYF	TGCGCCAGCAGCCACGGGGGACTAGCGGGAGGCGGAGGAGAGACCCAGTACTTC
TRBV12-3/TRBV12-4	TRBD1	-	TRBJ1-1	CASRLQGGGTEAFF	TGTGCCAGCAGGTTACAGGGGGGGGGCACTGAAGCTTTCTTT
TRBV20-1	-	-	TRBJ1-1	CSASGMNTEAFF	TGCAGTGCTAGCGGCATGAACACTGAAGCTTTCTTT
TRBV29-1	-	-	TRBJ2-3	CSVDFSGTTDTQYF	TGCAGCGTTGATTTTAGTGGGACCACAGATACGCAGTATTTT
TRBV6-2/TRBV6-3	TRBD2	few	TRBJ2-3	CASGGLAGVTGTQYF	TGTGCCAGCGGGGGACTAGCGGGAGTTACTGGTACGCAGTATTTT
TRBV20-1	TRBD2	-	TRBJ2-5	CSARDELASGKKTQYF	TGCAGTGCTAGAGATGAATTGGCTAGCGGGAAAAAGACCCAGTACTTC
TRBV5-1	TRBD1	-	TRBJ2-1	CASSSGRTGMNEQFF	TGCGCCAGCAGCTCGGGAAGGACAGGTATGAATGAGCAGTTCTTC
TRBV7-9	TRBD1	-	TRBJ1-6	CASSYGQGFNSPLHF	TGTGCCAGCAGCTACGGACAGGGTTTTAATTCACCCCTCCACTTT
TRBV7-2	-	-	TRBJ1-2	CASTFNRVGSYGYTF	TGTGCCAGCACCTTTAATCGGGTGGGAAGCTATGGCTACACCTTC
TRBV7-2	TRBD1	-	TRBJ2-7	CASSLGRDSSYEQYF	TGTGCCAGCAGCTTAGGCCGGGACAGCTCCTACGAGCAGTACTTC
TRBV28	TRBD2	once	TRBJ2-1	CASSSGTSGRSYEQFF	TGTGCCAGCAGTTCGGGGACTAGCGGGAGGAGCTATGAGCAGTTCTTC
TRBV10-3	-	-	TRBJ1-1	CAISEAQGNTEAFF	TGTGCCATCAGTGAGGCACAGGGGAACACTGAAGCTTTCTTT
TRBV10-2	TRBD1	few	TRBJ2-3	CASGQGRTDTQYF	TGCGCCAGCGGACAGGGCCGCACAGATACGCAGTATTTT
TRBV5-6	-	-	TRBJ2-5	CASSLGGAGVETQYF	TGTGCCAGCAGCTTGGGGGGCGCAGGGGTAGAGACCCAGTACTTC
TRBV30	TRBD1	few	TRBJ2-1	CAWEQGISYNEQFF	TGTGCCTGGGAACAGGGGATTTCCTACAATGAGCAGTTCTTC
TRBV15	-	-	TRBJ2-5	CATSRDTGQETQYF	TGTGCCACCAGCAGAGACACAGGACAAGAGACCCAGTACTTC
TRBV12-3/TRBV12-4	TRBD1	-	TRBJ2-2	CASSPRRQGDGGELFF	TGTGCCAGCAGTCCCCGTAGACAGGGTGATGGCGGGGAGCTGTTTTTT
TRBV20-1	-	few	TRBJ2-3	CSARTVTDTQYF	TGCAGTGCTAGGACAGTCACAGATACGCAGTATTTT
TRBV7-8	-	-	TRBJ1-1	CASSQRDKGTSTEAFF	TGTGCCAGCAGCCAGAGGGACAAGGGTACCAGCACTGAAGCTTTCTTT